This T cell receptor beta chain was documented in a study of blood T cell repertoires in COVID-19. The wider study: Spain, Italy and the United States supplied samples that represented acute and convalescent COVID-19. Nucleic acid was either cDNA or gDNA, and it came from T cells, B-cell-depleted T cells, or PBMCs.

The CDR3 totals 12 residues. CDR1 and CDR2 from the germline V gene are LGHDT and YNNKEL (reference sequence). V was shortened by 4 bases and J by 8 bases, with 11 bases between the two germline ends. In the source study's methods: Cell counts per sample came from amplifying reference gene primers. Libraries were prepared by immunoSEQ multiplex PCR; TCRdb keeps only in-frame clonotypes and omits some of them. The DNA was the basis for D and trimming; V, J and clone size are from that table. The profile shows approximately 170,000 clones, roughly 80% of them singletons. Sequencing input: peripheral blood. The receptor was isolated from a woman aged 45 to 65 with acute or convalescent COVID-19. V is TRBV3-1 (or the pseudogene TRBV3-2) and J is TRBJ1-2, with D perhaps TRBD1 (6 bases). CDR3 loop: CASSLRGLGYTF. The DNA of the CDR3 is TGTGCCAGCAGCCTCAGGGGACTAGGCTACACCTTC.